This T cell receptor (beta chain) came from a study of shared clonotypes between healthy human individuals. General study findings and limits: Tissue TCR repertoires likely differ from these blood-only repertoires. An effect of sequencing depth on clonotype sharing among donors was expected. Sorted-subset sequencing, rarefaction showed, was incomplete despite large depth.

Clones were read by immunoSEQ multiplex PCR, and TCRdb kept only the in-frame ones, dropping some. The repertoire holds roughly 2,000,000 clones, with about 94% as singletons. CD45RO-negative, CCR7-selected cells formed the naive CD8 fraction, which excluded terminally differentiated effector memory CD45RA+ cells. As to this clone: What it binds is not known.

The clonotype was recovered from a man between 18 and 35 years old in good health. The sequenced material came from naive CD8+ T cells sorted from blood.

CDR3 DNA: TGTGCCAGAAGCTTGAGGAGGGACAGATACTTTCGCGGGCAGCCCCAGCATTTT. This translates into CARSLRRDRYFRGQPQHF. V is TRBV7-5 and J is TRBJ1-5; the table gives TRBD1 as D, unverified against the DNA. TRBV7-5 is assigned pseudogene status. This CDR3 has 18 amino acids.